This T cell receptor (beta chain) was identified during a study of human T cells and chemical hapten exposure. Using its own MiXCR run on the RACE reads, TCRdb lists one record per CDR3 protein. The sample includes 75,000 to 100,000 distinct CDR3 sequences, about 9.3% of them seen just once. As for time point: patch test 2, 6 weeks after DPC sensitization. Treatment denoted: therapeutic diphenylcyclopropenone sensitization with weekly scalp DPC. This clonotype has more than one count but fewer than ten. The CDR3 extends over 14 amino acids. V was cut by 4 bases and J by 5 bases, with 14 bases left in between. CDR1 is MNHNS, CDR2 SASEGT, per germline.

The chain combines TRBV6-1 with TRBJ2-5; no clear D. The source material was whole blood, sampled in connection with sensitization to the hapten diphenylcyclopropenone (DPC). The receptor comes from a woman aged 40 to 50 with alopecia areata. Some clones in this sample may be carry-over from other donors' samples. CDR3 sequence (DNA): TGTGCCAGCAGTGTCCGGAGTCCCGGGGAGACCCAGTACTTC. This translates into CASSVRSPGETQYF.